These 20 T cell receptor beta chains were sequenced from one sample in a study of tumor-infiltrating lymphocytes in primary liver carcinoma. A constant-region primer served to make TCR beta cDNA from about 490 ng total RNA. Libraries of TCR beta came from three nested multiplex PCR rounds with slightly modified ARM-PCR. Both of the initial two PCR rounds ran for approximately 11 cycles and employed TRBV1-TRBV30 forward primers alongside a C-beta reverse primer. TCRdb independently ran MiXCR on the multiplex PCR reads; one entry per CDR3 protein. The sample has 65,000 to 90,000 distinct CDR3 sequences; roughly 72% are singletons. Extraction of RNA together with DNA used roughly 20-32 mg of unsorted bulk tissue. The sequenced sample was liver tumor tissue from sampling region 1. Described subset: tumor region T1, superior pole. Receptors were obtained from a man in his forties or fifties with primary liver carcinoma and hepatitis B virus infection.

This sequence joins TRBV10-3 and TRBJ1-5; no clear D gene. Germline V lookup: CDR1 ENHRY, CDR2 SYGVKD. The CDR3 is 15 amino acids. Written as DNA, the CDR3 is TGTATCATCAAGAAGGACGGCGATAGCAATCAGCCCCAGCATTTT. Amino acids: CIIKKDGDSNQPQHF.

As concerns this clonotype: The junction shows a germline mismatch at one end, possibly a read error. The rearrangement joins TRBV11-2 to TRBJ2-7; TRBD2 is a possible D gene (5 bases). CDR1 is SGHAT and CDR2 is FQNNGV in the germline V gene. The CDR3 loop spans 13 amino acids. CDR3 residues: CASSLERRTERHF. For the CDR3, the DNA is TGTGCCAGCAGCTTAGAAAGGCGCACCGAGCGGCACTTC.

This clonotype has a handful of counts. A read error may be the cause here, since a much bigger clone is one base away. J is TRBJ2-1 and V is TRBV7-2, with TRBD1 as a possible D gene (5 bases). Germline assignment: CDR1 SGHTA and CDR2 FQGNSA. The length of the CDR3 is 15 residues. The CDR3: CAISLYSGLNNEQFF. In DNA form, the CDR3 reads TGTGCCATCAGCTTATATTCAGGGCTTAACAATGAGCAGTTCTTC.

Regarding this clonotype: The CDR3 does not close with the conserved phenylalanine or tryptophan, likely indicating a read error. The V call is TRBV10-3, the J call TRBJ2-5; 9 positions match TRBD1. V was pared by 10 bases and J by 5 bases, with 11 bases of the junction left unmatched. This CDR3 has 14 residues. Germline V gene lookup returns CDR1 ENHRY and CDR2 SYGVKD. The CDR3 DNA follows: TGTGCCACCAAGGGACAGGGACCCCAGGAGACCCAGTACCTC. It translates to CATKGQGPQETQYL.

In the case of this clonotype: A read error may account for a junction end that differs from germline. The chain couples TRBV30 to TRBJ2-7; TRBD1 is a possible D gene (6 bases). The CDR3 sequence is 11 residues long. Germline CDR1 GTSNPN, CDR2 SVGIG (reference sequence). The CDR3 DNA reads as TGTACCTGGAGTGTAGGGGGAGAGCAGTATTTC. Translation gives CTWSVGGEQYF. Full variable domain (missing parts from reference TRBV30 and TRBJ2-7): SQTIHQWPATLVQPVGSPLSLECTVEGTSNPNLYWYRQAAGRGLQLLFYSVGIGQISSEVPQNLSASRPQDRQFILSSKKLLLSDSGFYLCTWSVGGEQYFGPGTRLTVT.

On this clonotype: As the CDR3 is not closed by the conserved phenylalanine or tryptophan, this likely results from a read error. V gene TRBV29-1 combines with J gene TRBJ1-5, with unresolved D. CDR1 SQVTM and CDR2 ANQGSEA come from the germline V gene. The V and J ends lost 8 bases and 2 bases respectively, with 13 bases between them. The length of the CDR3 is 13 residues. CDR3 DNA sequence: TGCAGCATTAGCGGTCCGGGCAATCAGCCCCAGCATTCT. Amino acid sequence: CSISGPGNQPQHS.

The chain uses TRBV6-1 and TRBJ2-7; tentative D call: TRBD2 (5 bases). The germline V gene has CDR1 MNHNS and CDR2 SASEGT. Trimming shortened V by 4 bases and J by 5 bases, and 18 bases separated the two germline ends. The CDR3 consists of 15 residues. In DNA form, the CDR3 reads TGTGCCAGCAGTGTAACGGCACACCGGGATGACGAGCAGTACTTC. As protein: CASSVTAHRDDEQYF.

In regard to this clonotype: An end of the junction does not agree with germline; a read error may underlie this. The CDR3 coding sequence is TGCAGCGTTGAAAACAGGGATGTCACAGATACGGAGTATTTT. Translation: CSVENRDVTDTEYF. V is TRBV29-1 and J is TRBJ2-3, with TRBD1 as a possible D gene (6 bases). From germline, CDR1 is SQVTM and CDR2 ANQGSEA. This CDR3 has 14 residues.

To note about this clonotype: The missing conserved phenylalanine or tryptophan at the end of this CDR3 makes a read error likely. The genes are TRBV7-9 and TRBJ2-2; 7 bases fit TRBD2. Germline CDR1 and CDR2: SEHNR and FQNEAQ (reference sequence). Unmatched junction bases numbered 12, after V lost 5 bases and J lost 6 bases. The CDR3 has 16 amino acids. CDR3: CASSPPSGISAGELFI. For the CDR3, the DNA is TGTGCCAGCAGCCCCCCTAGCGGAATTTCGGCCGGGGAGCTGTTTATT.

In this sample, this clonotype turned up a few times. A much larger clone differs from this one at a single base, so this may be a read error. V is TRBV4-1 and J is TRBJ1-2, with 7 bases identical to TRBD1. CDR3 length equals 15 residues. The germline V gene has CDR1 MGHRA and CDR2 YSYEKL. The junction had 11 bases not matched to a gene; V was cut back by 3 bases and J by 7 bases. The CDR3 region is CASSHRQGADCGYTF. In nucleotides, the CDR3 is TGCGCCAGCAGCCATCGACAGGGTGCGGACTGTGGCTACACCTTC.

Concerning this clonotype: A read error may produce the germline difference seen at one junction end. The chain couples TRBV5-6 to TRBJ1-3; TRBD1 matches at 7 bases. Germline lookup yields CDR1 SGHDT and CDR2 YYEEEE. The CDR3 spans 15 residues. CDR3 nucleotides: TGCGCCAGCAGCCTTCCACCGGGACAGGGAAACACCATATATTTT. Its protein is CASSLPPGQGNTIYF.

This clonotype has ten or more counts. This chain uses TRBV6-1 with TRBJ2-7; 13 bases are shared with TRBD2. This CDR3 has 16 amino acids. In germline, CDR1 is MNHNS, CDR2 SASEGT. The J segment lost 4 bases and the V segment lost 5 bases, leaving 8 bases of the junction unmatched. The CDR3 nucleotides are TGTGCCAGCAGTACCCGGACTAGCGGGAGACCATACGAGCAGTACTTC. It translates to CASSTRTSGRPYEQYF.

Of note for this clonotype: The CDR3 end shows no conserved phenylalanine or tryptophan, and so a read error is likely. V and J are TRBV29-1 and TRBJ1-1; TRBD1 matches 8 bases. This CDR3 contains 12 residues. CDR1 SQVTM and CDR2 ANQGSEA come from the germline V gene. CDR3 bases: TGCGGCGTTTTTACAGGGGGCACTGAAGCTTTCCTT. It yields the protein CGVFTGGTEAFL.

The gene calls are TRBV29-1 and TRBJ2-5; unclear D gene. CDR1 and CDR2 from the germline V gene are SQVTM and ANQGSEA. V dropped 4 bases and J dropped 2 bases, with 8 bases sitting between them. This CDR3 spans 12 amino acids. CDR3 DNA sequence: TGCAGCGTTGTTTCATCTCAAGAGACCCAGTACTTC. It yields the protein CSVVSSQETQYF. Variable domain in full (rest from reference TRBV29-1 and TRBJ2-5): SAVISQKPSRDICQRGTSLTIQCQVDSQVTMMFWYRQQPGQSLTLIATANQGSEATYESGFVIDKFPISRPNLTFSTLTVSNMSPEDSSIYLCSVVSSQETQYFGPGTRLLVL.

The table lists this clonotype with many counts. This chain links TRBV28 with TRBJ2-3; weak D call: TRBD2 (6 bases). Per germline, CDR1 MDHEN and CDR2 SYDVKM. The CDR3 has 14 amino acids. With 6 bases removed from V and 1 base from J, the gap between germline ends came to 11 bases. This chain's CDR3 is CASSRGLGTDTQYF. The CDR3 DNA reads TGTGCCAGCAGCCGGGGGTTGGGCACAGATACGCAGTATTTT.

Points on this clonotype: Germline and junction disagree at one end, which may indicate a read error. The chain employs TRBV4-1 and TRBJ1-5; a possible D gene is TRBD1 (5 bases). The CDR3 is 14 residues long. The germline V gene encodes CDR1 MGHRA and CDR2 YSYEKL. DNA for the CDR3: TGCGCCAGCAGCCCCTATGACAGCAGTCAGCCCCAGCATTTT. Its translation is CASSPYDSSQPQHF.

Comment on this clonotype: Since the CDR3 does not end with the conserved phenylalanine or tryptophan, this likely comes from a read error. The chain has TRBV11-2 and TRBJ2-3, with 8 bases fitting TRBD2. Per the germline V gene, CDR1 is SGHAT and CDR2 is FQNNGV. The CDR3 contains 16 residues. DNA of the CDR3: TGTGCGAGCAGCCCCCCGACTAGCGACAGCACAGATGCGCAGTATCTT. This encodes CASSPPTSDSTDAQYL.

On this clonotype: The junction and the germline gene differ at one end; a read error may be behind it. The rearrangement links TRBV11-2 to TRBJ2-2; D is possibly TRBD1 (6 bases). Germline loops: CDR1 SGHAT, CDR2 FQNNGV. The CDR3 is 17 residues long. This CDR3 is CASSFDRDMVSTGELFF. DNA for the CDR3: TGTGCCAGTAGCTTTGATCGGGACATGGTCAGCACCGGGGAGCTGTTTTTT.

This clonotype was observed once. The missing conserved phenylalanine or tryptophan at the end of this CDR3 makes a read error likely. The chain carries TRBV29-1 and TRBJ2-1; D may correspond to TRBD1 or TRBD2 (6 bases each). Per germline, CDR1 SQVTM and CDR2 ANQGSEA. The CDR3 covers 16 residues. The CDR3 reads CIVEPLTRGTYNEQFL. In nucleotides, the CDR3 is TGCATCGTTGAACCCCTGACTAGGGGGACCTACAATGAGCAGTTCCTC.

Only one count was recorded for this clonotype. A much bigger clone sits one base away, suggesting this may be a read error. The chain is built from TRBV29-1 and TRBJ1-1, with D perhaps TRBD1 (6 bases). Germline V gene lookup returns CDR1 SQVTM and CDR2 ANQGSEA. The CDR3 length is 16 residues. The CDR3 sequence is CSVSGTRDIMNTEALF. The CDR3 DNA reads TGCAGCGTTAGTGGGACCAGGGACATTATGAACACTGAAGCTCTCTTT. Looking up the rest from reference TRBV29-1 and TRBJ1-1 gives the full variable domain: SAVISQKPSRDICQRGTSLTIQCQVDSQVTMMFWYRQQPGQSLTLIATANQGSEATYESGFVIDKFPISRPNLTFSTLTVSNMSPEDSSIYLCSVSGTRDIMNTEALFGQGTRLTVV.